These T cell receptor beta chains were read from a single sample in a study of cytomegalovirus exposure and HLA in healthy donors. Sequenced by immunoSEQ multiplex PCR; TCRdb stores in-frame clones only, minus some. Of roughly 230,000 clones listed, about 90% are singletons. What was sequenced was PBMCs. These receptor sequences come from a girl aged 2 to 9 in good health and CMV-seronegative. Each CDR3 is given with its conserved first and last residue. D genes are given only for firm matches. Clone sizes are given selectively: once, few, many, or a class where the clone is expanded.

size: .
J: TRBJ2-3
D: TRBD1
V: TRBV29-1
DNA: TGCAGCACGGCTAGGGACAGGCTCACAGATACGCAGTATTTT
CDR3: CSTARDRLTDTQYF

size: .
J: TRBJ2-1
D: TRBD2
V: TRBV9
DNA: TGTGCCAGCAGCGTAGATATAGCGGGGGGGCAAAATGAGCAGTTCTTC
CDR3: CASSVDIAGGQNEQFF

size: .
J: TRBJ2-3
D: TRBD2
V: TRBV9
DNA: TGTGCCAGCAGCGTAGGCCCGGGAGGGACAGATACGCAGTATTTT
CDR3: CASSVGPGGTDTQYF

size: .
J: TRBJ2-1
D: .
V: TRBV2
DNA: TGTGCCAGCAGCTCCCGATCGAGGGGGGGGAATGAGCAGTTCTTC
CDR3: CASSSRSRGGNEQFF

size: .
J: TRBJ2-3
D: TRBD1
V: TRBV5-1
DNA: TGCGCCAGCAGCCCGACAGGGGTAGTTTCAGATACGCAGTATTTT
CDR3: CASSPTGVVSDTQYF

size: .
J: TRBJ2-1
D: .
V: TRBV29-1
DNA: TGCAGCGGGGAAGGGACTCTAAGCGATGAGCAGTTCTTC
CDR3: CSGEGTLSDEQFF

size: .
J: TRBJ1-2
D: .
V: TRBV9
DNA: TGTGCCAGCAGCGTAGTGCCAGGGCGGGGCTATGGCTACACCTTC
CDR3: CASSVVPGRGYGYTF

size: .
J: TRBJ1-1
D: .
V: TRBV11-2
DNA: TGTGCCAGCAGCTTCGGGGGGACTGAAGCTTTCTTT
CDR3: CASSFGGTEAFF

size: .
J: TRBJ2-1
D: TRBD2
V: TRBV10-2
DNA: TGCGCCAGCAGTGAAGGGCTTCAGACTAGCATACTTAATGAGCAGTTCTTC
CDR3: CASSEGLQTSILNEQFF

size: .
J: TRBJ1-5
D: .
V: TRBV5-5
DNA: TGTGCCAGCCAGGTGGCTTTAAGCAATCAGCCCCAGCATTTT
CDR3: CASQVALSNQPQHF

size: .
J: TRBJ2-1
D: TRBD2
V: TRBV5-1
DNA: TGCGCCAGCAGTCACATCCTAGCGGGAGGCGAGCAGTTCTTC
CDR3: CASSHILAGGEQFF

size: .
J: TRBJ1-2
D: .
V: TRBV5-4
DNA: TGTGCCAGCAACGATGGGACACGACAATATGGCTACACCTTC
CDR3: CASNDGTRQYGYTF

size: .
J: TRBJ2-2
D: TRBD1
V: TRBV7-9
DNA: TGTGCCAGCAGCCCTGGACAACGGGACAGGGGCACCGGGGAGCTGTTTTTT
CDR3: CASSPGQRDRGTGELFF

size: .
J: TRBJ1-3
D: .
V: TRBV4-2
DNA: TGTGCCAGCAGCCAAGTAAGCAACTCTGGAAACACCATATATTTT
CDR3: CASSQVSNSGNTIYF

size: .
J: TRBJ2-1
D: .
V: TRBV9
DNA: TGTGCCAGCAGCGTCAGAGACGGCTGGGCAGATTACAATGAGCAGTTCTTC
CDR3: CASSVRDGWADYNEQFF

size: .
J: TRBJ2-7
D: TRBD2
V: TRBV5-6
DNA: TGTGCCAGCAGCTCCTGGGACTATTTTTACGAGCAGTACTTC
CDR3: CASSSWDYFYEQYF

size: .
J: TRBJ2-3
D: .
V: TRBV25-1
DNA: TGTGCCAGCAGTGCCCGGAGGGGACTTGCAGATACGCAGTATTTT
CDR3: CASSARRGLADTQYF

size: .
J: TRBJ2-2
D: .
V: TRBV7-7
DNA: TGTGCTAGCAGCCAGTACGCCGGGGAGCTGTTTTTT
CDR3: CASSQYAGELFF

size: .
J: TRBJ2-4
D: .
V: TRBV19
DNA: TGTGCCAGTAGTATGAGGGCCGGAAACATTCAGTACTTC
CDR3: CASSMRAGNIQYF

size: .
J: TRBJ2-7
D: TRBD1
V: TRBV28
DNA: TGTGCCAGCACTCCCGGGACAGGGGAGGCCTACGAGCAGTACTTC
CDR3: CASTPGTGEAYEQYF

size: .
J: TRBJ1-1
D: .
V: TRBV19
DNA: TGTGCCAGTAGTCCAACAGGGATCGGTTCTGAAGCTTTCTTT
CDR3: CASSPTGIGSEAFF

size: few
J: TRBJ1-2
D: .
V: TRBV27
DNA: TGTGCCAGCAGTTTGGGGGGGGGTGGCTACACCTTC
CDR3: CASSLGGGGYTF

size: .
J: TRBJ1-1
D: TRBD1
V: TRBV6-1
DNA: TGTGCCAGCAGCTGGACAGGGGGGAACACTGAAGCTTTCTTT
CDR3: CASSWTGGNTEAFF

size: .
J: TRBJ2-7
D: .
V: TRBV5-8
DNA: TGTGCCAGCAGCTTTAGGCGGGGAACCTACGAGCAGTACTTC
CDR3: CASSFRRGTYEQYF

size: .
J: TRBJ2-7
D: .
V: TRBV6-4
DNA: TGTGCCAGCAGTGACTTCTCCACCCCGGGCCGAAGGGGCTACGAGCAGTACTTC
CDR3: CASSDFSTPGRRGYEQYF

size: once
J: TRBJ1-2
D: TRBD1
V: TRBV19
DNA: TGTGCCAGTACGACAGGGGGAGGAGGTGGGTCGGGCTACACCTTC
CDR3: CASTTGGGGGSGYTF